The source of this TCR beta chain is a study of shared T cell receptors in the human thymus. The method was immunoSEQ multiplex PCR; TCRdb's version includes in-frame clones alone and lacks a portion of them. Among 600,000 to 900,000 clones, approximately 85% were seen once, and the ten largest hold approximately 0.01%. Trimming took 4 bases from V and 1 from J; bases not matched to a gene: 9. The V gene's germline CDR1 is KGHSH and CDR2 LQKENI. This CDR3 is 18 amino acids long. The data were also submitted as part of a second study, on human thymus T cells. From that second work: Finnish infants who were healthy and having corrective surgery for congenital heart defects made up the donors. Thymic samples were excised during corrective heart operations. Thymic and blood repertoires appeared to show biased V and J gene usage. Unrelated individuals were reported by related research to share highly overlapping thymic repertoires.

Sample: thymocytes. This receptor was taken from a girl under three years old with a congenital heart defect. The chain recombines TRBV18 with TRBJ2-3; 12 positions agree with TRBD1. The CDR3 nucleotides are TGTGCCAGCTCACTATCCACCGGGACAGGGGGCTGCACAGATACGCAGTATTTT. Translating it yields CASSLSTGTGGCTDTQYF.